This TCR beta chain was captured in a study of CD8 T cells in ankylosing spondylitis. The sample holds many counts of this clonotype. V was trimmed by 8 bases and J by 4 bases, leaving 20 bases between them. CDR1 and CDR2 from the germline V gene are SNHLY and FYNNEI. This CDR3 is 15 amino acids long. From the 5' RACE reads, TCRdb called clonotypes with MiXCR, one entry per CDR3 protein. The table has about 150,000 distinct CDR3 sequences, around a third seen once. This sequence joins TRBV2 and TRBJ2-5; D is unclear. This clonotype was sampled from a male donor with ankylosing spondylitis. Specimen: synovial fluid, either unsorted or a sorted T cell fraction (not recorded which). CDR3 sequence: CASGRNLLTVETQYF. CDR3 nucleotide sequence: TGTGCCAGCGGCCGGAACCTACTGACGGTAGAGACCCAGTACTTC. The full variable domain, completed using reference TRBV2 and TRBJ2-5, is EPEVTQTPSHQVTQMGQEVILRCVPISNHLYFYWYRQILGQKVEFLVSFYNNEISEKSEIFDDQFSVERPDGSNFTLKIRSTKLEDSAMYFCASGRNLLTVETQYFGPGTRLLVL.